These 5 T cell receptor beta chains originate from one sample sequenced in a study of T cell therapy after organ transplantation (dated by TCRdb to between 2019 and 2020). The intended sense of this specimen's time point label: 20-29 weeks after completion of therapy. The receptor library was made with the immunoSEQ multiplex PCR assay. TCRdb took over this immuneACCESS table, retaining in-frame rearrangements with V and J assigned. Such tables are incomplete; in checked studies, under half of the missing clones stem from an unresolved V gene, and the remainder is unexplained. The sample includes around 19,000 clones, with about four fifths observed a single time. The ten largest clones represent 36% of the sample. These TCRs' antigens remain unknown. Sequenced here: CD8+ T cells from blood, sampled after autologous CMV-specific T cell therapy. All receptors derive from a human patient who had received a solid organ transplant and had CMV disease. Following a transplant, some T cells may be graft donor cells, not patient cells.

This sequence joins TRBV4-2 and TRBJ2-7; D is undetermined. Trimming took off 1 base at V and 4 bases at J, with 8 bases between the two ends. The CDR3 totals 13 residues. The germline V gene encodes CDR1 LGHNA and CDR2 YNFKEQ. The DNA of the CDR3 is TGTGCCAGCAGCCAAGGACGTCAGTACGAGCAGTACTTC. This codes for CASSQGRQYEQYF.

This clone occurred a few times. The chain is built from TRBV6-5 and TRBJ2-7, with D possibly matching TRBD1 (5 bases). CDR1 and CDR2 from the germline V gene are MNHEY and SVGAGI. V shed 4 bases and J shed 0 bases, with 13 bases lying between them. The CDR3 length is 15 residues. CDR3 protein: CASSWKDTASYEQYF. The DNA for the CDR3 is TGTGCCAGCAGTTGGAAGGACACGGCCTCCTACGAGCAGTACTTC.

The rearrangement uses TRBV10-3 and TRBJ2-7, with D possibly being TRBD2 (5 bases). Trimming took 4 bases from V and 4 from J, leaving 11 bases between them. The germline gives CDR1 ENHRY, CDR2 SYGVKD. The CDR3 is 13 amino acids. In nucleotides, the CDR3 is TGTGCCATCAGTGTCCTAGCTACTTACGAGCAGTACTTC. Its protein product is CAISVLATYEQYF.

This clone is labeled as hyperexpanded (1% or more). The chain combines TRBV28 with TRBJ1-5, with D possibly being TRBD1 (6 bases). Trimming removed 5 bases at V and 3 bases at J, with 8 bases between. CDR1 MDHEN and CDR2 SYDVKM come from the germline V gene. The CDR3 loop spans 13 amino acids. CDR3 in amino acids: CASSTGLNQPQHF. The CDR3 DNA sequence: TGTGCCAGCAGTACAGGGCTCAATCAGCCCCAGCATTTT.

The table lists this clone with a count of one. The J gene is TRBJ2-5, the V gene TRBV25-1; a weak D match, TRBD2 (5 bases). The germline gives CDR1 MGHDK, CDR2 SYGVNS. V lost 7 bases and J lost 5, with 17 bases in between. The CDR3 length is 14 residues. The CDR3 protein is CASTPRGLAETQYF. The CDR3 DNA reads TGTGCCAGCACCCCACGAGGGTTGGCGGAGACCCAGTACTTC.